This T cell receptor (beta chain) was recorded in a study of T cells in Graves' hyperthyroidism and ophthalmopathy. Study at large: Peripheral blood sampling occurred at initial diagnosis, before any treatment.

Blood dates from first hyperthyroidism diagnosis, before any ophthalmopathy symptoms. Trimming took off 4 bases at V and 1 base at J, with 11 bases between the two ends. The CDR3 totals 14 residues. Per the germline V gene, CDR1 is MNHEY and CDR2 is SMNVEV (reference sequence). It was RNA transcripts that yielded the amplified TCR beta CDR3 regions. When the TCR CDR3 underwent first-round RT-PCR, the HTBI primer set was used. TCRdb redid the calling of the multiplex PCR reads with MiXCR, one entry per CDR3 protein. This table has 250,000 to 300,000 distinct CDR3 sequences, 13% to 15% appearing once. In this sample, this clonotype turned up a few times.

The chain combines TRBV27 with TRBJ2-7, with D possibly being TRBD1 (6 bases). Material for sequencing was blood. The TCR sequence derives from a woman aged 45-59 years with Graves' hyperthyroidism that later progressed to Graves' ophthalmopathy. CDR3 in DNA: TGTGCCAGCAGTTACAGGGAAAGATCCTACGAGCAGTACTTC. Protein sequence: CASSYRERSYEQYF.